These 27 T cell receptor beta chains originate from one sample sequenced in a study of blood T cell repertoires in COVID-19. This table comes from immunoSEQ multiplex PCR, and its TCRdb copy is limited to in-frame clones, with some not included. Among some 310,000 clones listed, 85% to 90% were seen once. Sequenced input: peripheral blood. These receptors all come from a woman between 40 and 50 years old with COVID-19, enrolled during active disease.

The gene calls are TRBV5-4 and TRBJ2-7, with TRBD1 identical over 7 bases. In germline, CDR1 is SGHNT, CDR2 YYREEE (reference sequence). CDR3 length: 13 residues. Losses at the gene ends were 4 bases for V and 4 bases for J; bases not matched to a gene: 5. The CDR3 here is CASSPTGRYEQYF. CDR3 nucleotide sequence: TGTGCCAGCAGCCCGACAGGGCGGTACGAGCAGTACTTC.

V gene TRBV5-6 combines with J gene TRBJ1-2; the D gene is possibly TRBD1 (6 bases). The CDR3 loop spans 15 amino acids. Germline CDR1 and CDR2: SGHDT and YYEEEE. Trimming pared 4 bases from V and 4 bases from J, leaving 17 bases between. The CDR3 reads CASSPNRQDRYGYTF. The CDR3 DNA is TGTGCCAGCAGCCCAAATAGACAGGACCGCTATGGCTACACCTTC.

The gene calls are TRBV7-3 and TRBJ2-2; D might be TRBD1 (6 bases). CDR1 is SGHTA and CDR2 is FQGTGA in the germline V gene. V lost 6 bases and J lost 3, with 8 bases in between. The CDR3 is 13 amino acids. The CDR3: CASRQGHTGELFF. The CDR3 DNA reads TGTGCCAGCAGGCAGGGGCACACCGGGGAGCTGTTTTTT.

This clone was found once. Other DNA sequences from this sample encode an identical CDR3 as well. The rearrangement links TRBV18 to TRBJ1-5, with a weak D call TRBD1 (5 bases). The ends were cut back, 3 bases at V and 2 bases at J, with 11 bases in the middle. The CDR3 is 15 residues long. CDR1 is KGHSH and CDR2 is LQKENI in the germline V gene. For the CDR3, the DNA is TGTGCCAGCTCACCGGGCCCGGGGGGCAATCAGCCCCAGCATTTT. It translates to CASSPGPGGNQPQHF.

The chain employs TRBV30 and TRBJ2-6, with D tentatively TRBD1 (5 bases). The CDR3 is 15 amino acids. Deletions cut 6 bases from V and 2 bases from J, with 14 bases between. Per the germline V gene, CDR1 is GTSNPN and CDR2 is SVGIG (reference sequence). The DNA for the CDR3 is TGTGCCTGTCCTGCAGGGTTCCCTGGGGCCAACGTCCTGACTTTC. This sequence encodes CACPAGFPGANVLTF. The complete variable domain, with remaining parts taken from reference TRBV30 and TRBJ2-6, reads SQTIHQWPATLVQPVGSPLSLECTVEGTSNPNLYWYRQAAGRGLQLLFYSVGIGQISSEVPQNLSASRPQDRQFILSSKKLLLSDSGFYLCACPAGFPGANVLTFGAGSRLTVL.

This clone has only a few counts. The V gene is TRBV7-9, the J gene TRBJ2-5; 10 bases are shared with TRBD1. The CDR3 has 15 amino acids. Germline values: CDR1 SEHNR, CDR2 FQNEAQ (reference sequence). Germline trimming cut 4 bases from V and 2 bases from J; bases unmatched to any gene: 4. CDR3 in amino acids: CASSSQDRGQETQYF. The CDR3 bases are TGTGCCAGCAGCTCGCAGGACAGGGGGCAAGAGACCCAGTACTTC. The full variable domain, completed using reference TRBV7-9 and TRBJ2-5, is DTGVSQNPRHKITKRGQNVTFRCDPISEHNRLYWYRQTLGQGPEFLTYFQNEAQLEKSRLLSDRFSAERPKGSFSTLEIQRTEQGDSAMYLCASSSQDRGQETQYFGPGTRLLVL.

The chain links TRBV30 to TRBJ1-1; TRBD1 matches at 11 bases. CDR1 GTSNPN and CDR2 SVGIG come from the germline V gene (reference sequence). Losses at the gene ends were 7 bases for V and 6 bases for J; bases not matched to a gene: 10. CDR3 length: 14 amino acids. CDR3 protein: CASPTQGQGAEAFF. The CDR3 DNA is TGTGCCTCCCCAACCCAGGGACAGGGGGCTGAAGCTTTCTTT.

This clone was detected only a few times. The V call is TRBV27, the J call TRBJ1-1; weak D call: TRBD1 (5 bases). Germline CDR1 is MNHEY and CDR2 is SMNVEV (reference sequence). V lost 3 bases, J lost 1 base, and 9 bases lay in between. The CDR3 is 14 residues long. CDR3: CASSLWQGNTEAFF. The CDR3 DNA follows: TGTGCCAGCAGTTTGTGGCAGGGGAACACTGAAGCTTTCTTT.

The rearrangement uses TRBV7-9 and TRBJ1-1; possible D gene TRBD1, 5 bases. In germline, CDR1 is SEHNR, CDR2 FQNEAQ (reference sequence). There are 15 residues in the CDR3. Trimming pared 0 bases from V and 0 bases from J, leaving 8 bases between. The CDR3 DNA reads as TGTGCCAGCAGCTTAGCCCGGGGGATGAACACTGAAGCTTTCTTT. It specifies CASSLARGMNTEAFF.

The chain is built from TRBV18 and TRBJ2-2, with 10 nucleotides matching TRBD1. Trimming took 4 bases from V and 3 from J; bases not matched to a gene: 2. CDR3 length equals 15 residues. The V gene's germline CDR1 is KGHSH and CDR2 LQKENI. Here the CDR3 reads CASSQGTGDTGELFF. DNA for the CDR3: TGTGCCAGCTCACAGGGGACAGGGGACACCGGGGAGCTGTTTTTT.

The chain recombines TRBV6-2 or TRBV6-3 with TRBJ1-1; 11 nucleotides align to TRBD1. The germline CDR1 and CDR2 sequences are MNHEY and SVGEGT. Trimming at V came to 2 bases and at J to 0 bases, leaving 8 bases not matched to a gene. There are 18 residues in the CDR3. CDR3: CASSYRTGGNVLNTEAFF. Written as DNA, the CDR3 is TGTGCCAGCAGTTACCGGACAGGGGGCAATGTGTTGAACACTGAAGCTTTCTTT.

The genes are TRBV5-4 and TRBJ2-7, with 7 bases lining up with TRBD1. With V trimmed by 0 bases and J by 5 bases, 8 bases remained unmatched. The length of the CDR3 is 15 residues. CDR1 is SGHNT, CDR2 YYREEE, per germline (reference sequence). CDR3 amino acids: CASSLGGQGEHEQYF. The CDR3 DNA is TGTGCCAGCAGCTTGGGAGGGCAGGGGGAACACGAGCAGTACTTC.

V usage is TRBV7-9 and J usage is TRBJ2-3, with D perhaps TRBD1 (6 bases). This CDR3 region has 16 residues. Trimming took 4 bases from V and 3 from J, leaving 17 bases between them. CDR1 and CDR2 from the germline V gene are SEHNR and FQNEAQ (reference sequence). As DNA, the CDR3 is TGTGCCAGCAGCTCCCCGACGCCAAGGGGGACAGATACGCAGTATTTT. Encoded protein: CASSSPTPRGTDTQYF.

The chain has TRBV28 and TRBJ2-5, with D tentatively TRBD2 (7 bases). The CDR3 has 15 amino acids. V was shortened by 2 bases and J by 4 bases, with 14 bases between the two germline ends. Germline V gene sequence: CDR1 MDHEN, CDR2 SYDVKM. This CDR3 is CASSLRGAAGETQYF. The CDR3 nucleotides read TGTGCCAGCAGTTTACGGGGGGCGGCTGGAGAGACCCAGTACTTC.

The chain combines TRBV2 with TRBJ1-6; D is ambiguous. V lost 8 bases to trimming and J lost 7 bases, with 18 bases between them. This CDR3 has 15 amino acids. Looked up from germline, CDR1 is SNHLY and CDR2 is FYNNEI. CDR3 coding DNA: TGTGCCAGCCACCGATGGCCCGGAGGGAATTCACCCCTCCACTTT. It is translated as CASHRWPGGNSPLHF.

V is TRBV9 and J is TRBJ1-6; TRBD1 is a possible D gene (6 bases). The ends were cut back, 3 bases at V and 6 bases at J, with 16 bases in the middle. Germline loops: CDR1 SGDLS, CDR2 YYNGEE. The CDR3 loop spans 16 amino acids. CDR3 coding DNA: TGTGCCAGCAGCGCCGGAGCCGGGACATCTAATTCACCCCTCCACTTT. Residues: CASSAGAGTSNSPLHF.

This clone was recorded only once. The chain is built from TRBV10-3 and TRBJ2-1; D might be TRBD2 (5 bases). V was clipped by 2 bases and J by 3 bases, with 14 bases between them. This CDR3 region has 16 residues. Germline assignment: CDR1 ENHRY and CDR2 SYGVKD. The CDR3: CAISEAGSYLYNEQFF. The DNA for the CDR3 is TGTGCCATCAGTGAGGCGGGTAGTTATCTCTACAATGAGCAGTTCTTC.

V gene TRBV19 combines with J gene TRBJ2-7, with D possibly matching TRBD1 (6 bases). The CDR3 totals 15 residues. CDR1 is LNHDA and CDR2 is SQIVND in the germline V gene (reference sequence). Trimming took off 1 base at V and 3 bases at J, with 13 bases between the two ends. In nucleotides, the CDR3 is TGTGCCAGTAGTATAGCCAACAGGGCCAGCTACGAGCAGTACTTC. It codes for CASSIANRASYEQYF.

A single count supports this clone. The chain couples TRBV18 to TRBJ1-1; TRBD1 aligns across 8 bases. The CDR3 extends over 16 amino acids. V shed 3 bases and J 2 bases; nucleotides not matched to a gene: 8. Germline loops: CDR1 KGHSH, CDR2 LQKENI. CDR3 nucleotide sequence: TGTGCCAGCTCACCGAATAACAGGGGGGATAACACTGAAGCTTTCTTT. It translates to CASSPNNRGDNTEAFF.

The V gene is TRBV3-1 (or the pseudogene TRBV3-2), the J gene TRBJ2-3; D call uncertain. Germline V CDR1 and CDR2: LGHDT, YNNKEL (reference sequence). Trimming cost V 3 bases and J 7 bases, with 8 bases left between them. The CDR3 extends over 12 amino acids. CDR3 region: CASSHSVNTQYF. CDR3 DNA sequence: TGTGCCAGCAGCCATTCTGTAAATACGCAGTATTTT.

The chain uses TRBV24-1 and TRBJ1-4; 9 positions match TRBD1. J was trimmed by 5 bases and V by 4 bases; bases with no gene match: 4. Germline V gene sequence: CDR1 KGHDR, CDR2 SFDVKD. The CDR3 is made up of 15 amino acids. In DNA form, the CDR3 reads TGTGCCACCAGTGACTCGGGGACAGGGAATGAAAAACTGTTTTTT. The encoded protein is CATSDSGTGNEKLFF.

A remark on this clone: Its ends do not fully match the called genes, so a read error is possible. The CDR3, as DNA: TGCGCCAGCAGCCAAGATGACGCCCCCGGTCGGGTGATCTTC. Translated, it gives CASSQDDAPGRVIF. The V gene is TRBV4-3, the J gene TRBJ2-1; no reliable D call. Looked up from germline, CDR1 is LGHNA and CDR2 is YSLEER. The CDR3 loop spans 14 amino acids.

This clone was detected only a few times. V gene TRBV7-9 combines with J gene TRBJ1-5, with D uncertain. The CDR3 runs 14 residues. V was clipped by 3 bases and J by 4 bases, with 10 bases between them. Germline V gives CDR1 SEHNR, CDR2 FQNEAQ (reference sequence). The CDR3 DNA reads as TGTGCCAGCAGCTTCGGAGGGTTTAATCAGCCCCAGCATTTT. Protein sequence: CASSFGGFNQPQHF.

The rearrangement links TRBV14 to TRBJ1-4; TRBD1 matches 8 bases. The V gene's germline CDR1 is SGHDN and CDR2 FVKESK. The V segment lost 4 bases and the J segment 0 bases; nucleotides outside the gene matches: 13. The CDR3 runs to 19 residues. The CDR3 nucleotides read TGTGCCAGCAGCCTAGACAGGGGCCATTCCCAAGCAACTAATGAAAAACTGTTTTTT. Translation gives CASSLDRGHSQATNEKLFF. Full variable domain (missing parts from reference TRBV14 and TRBJ1-4): EAGVTQFPSHSVIEKGQTVTLRCDPISGHDNLYWYRRVMGKEIKFLLHFVKESKQDESGMPNNRFLAERTGGTYSTLKVQPAELEDSGVYFCASSLDRGHSQATNEKLFFGSGTQLSVL.

The J gene is TRBJ2-1, the V gene TRBV7-2; D is perhaps TRBD2 (6 bases). The CDR3 totals 13 residues. Germline assignment: CDR1 SGHTA and CDR2 FQGNSA. The V gene lost 5 bases and the J gene lost 16 bases, with 21 bases spanning the gap. This CDR3 reads CASSARTGRVDFF. As DNA, the CDR3 is TGTGCCAGCAGCGCAAGGACCGGGAGAGTGGATTTCTTC.

This chain links TRBV27 with TRBJ2-1, with D tentatively TRBD2 (6 bases). V lost 5 bases to trimming and J lost 15 bases, with 17 bases between them. From germline, CDR1 is MNHEY and CDR2 SMNVEV (reference sequence). The CDR3 covers 12 residues. The CDR3 DNA is TGTGCCAGCAGTCCCTTCGGGGGAGGTCTGTTCTTC. This codes for CASSPFGGGLFF.

This chain connects TRBV3-1 (or the pseudogene TRBV3-2) to TRBJ2-3; 11 bases align to TRBD2. The CDR3 has 18 residues. Trimming removed 0 bases from V and 2 bases from J; junction bases left unmatched: 7. CDR1 LGHDT and CDR2 YNNKEL come from the germline V gene (reference sequence). This chain's CDR3 is CASSQEAGTSGYTDTQYF. CDR3 nucleotide sequence: TGTGCCAGCAGCCAAGAGGCCGGGACTAGCGGCTACACAGATACGCAGTATTTT.